This T cell receptor (beta chain) was captured in a study of tumor and adjacent non-tumor tissue in lung cancer. Study overall: Stage I to III disease affected roughly ten men and roughly five women aged about 31 to 85. Samples averaged roughly 4.4 million productive TCRbeta reads each.

This clonotype was observed at least ten times. Its matching antigen is unknown. The CDR3 has 14 amino acids. The V end was cut by 7 bases, the J end by 3 bases, with 16 bases between. Germline CDR1 MDHEN, CDR2 SYDVKM. Three rounds of nested PCR, following a modified ARM-PCR protocol, produced the TCRbeta library. MiXCR, applied by TCRdb to the multiplex PCR reads, yields one record per CDR3 protein. Of approximately 90,000 distinct CDR3 sequences in the sample, about 67% are singletons; the top ten hold about a sixth. The study's findings and limits: Compared with tumor, normal lung showed significantly lower TCR diversity. Top 100 clones took a larger repertoire share in normal lung.

No cell sorting was done before RNA was extracted from the tissue. The sample was lung tumor tissue. The rearrangement uses TRBV28 and TRBJ2-7, with D perhaps being TRBD1 or TRBD2 (5 bases each). This TCR was sampled from a man aged 55-75 years with non-small cell lung cancer. The CDR3 DNA reads TGTGCCAGCACCCAGGGAGCAGGGTTCTACGAGCAGTACTTC. This encodes CASTQGAGFYEQYF.